Shown below are 32 T cell receptor beta chains from a single sample sequenced in a study of T cell responses to AZD1222 COVID-19 vaccine. This table comes from immunoSEQ multiplex PCR, and its TCRdb copy is limited to in-frame clones, with some not included. There are 150,000 to 200,000 clones in the sample; over 75% occur only once, and about 3% lies in the top ten. This specimen consisted of peripheral blood, obtained on day 0 of AZD1222 vaccination. These receptors came from an adult in good health.

This clone has more than one count but fewer than ten. This chain uses TRBV19 with TRBJ1-1, with TRBD1 identical over 9 bases. The J segment lost 5 bases and the V segment lost 1 base, leaving 5 bases of the junction unmatched. CDR1 and CDR2 from the germline V gene are LNHDA and SQIVND (reference sequence). This CDR3 has 15 amino acids. The CDR3 region has the DNA TGTGCCAGTAGTATAGGACGGACAGGGGTTACTGAAGCTTTCTTT. This encodes CASSIGRTGVTEAFF.

This clone showed up just once. CDR3 in DNA: TGTGCCAGCAGCCCCGTCCCGAACACTGAAGCTTTCTTT. Protein sequence: CASSPVPNTEAFF. This chain links TRBV7-3 with TRBJ1-1, with D uncertain. Germline CDR1 reads SGHTA; CDR2 reads FQGTGA. The CDR3 is made up of 13 amino acids. V lost 5 bases and J lost 1, with 8 bases in between.

V usage is TRBV24-1 and J usage is TRBJ1-2, with no clear D. Looked up from germline, CDR1 is KGHDR and CDR2 is SFDVKD. The CDR3 totals 12 residues. V shed 2 bases and J shed 5 bases, with 5 bases lying between them. The DNA of the CDR3 is TGTGCCACCAGTGATTCGGGGTATGGCTACACCTTC. Its protein is CATSDSGYGYTF.

This clone appeared once. The chain combines TRBV30 with TRBJ2-7; D unclear. The CDR3 spans 13 residues. Trimming took 5 bases from V and 4 from J, leaving 15 bases between them. Germline V lookup: CDR1 GTSNPN, CDR2 SVGIG (reference sequence). The CDR3 is CAWSSRSHYEQYF. DNA of the CDR3: TGTGCCTGGTCTTCACGTTCACATTACGAGCAGTACTTC.

This chain uses TRBV6-5 with TRBJ1-6; D is unresolved. V gave up 6 bases and J gave up 7 bases, with 16 bases separating them. This CDR3 region has 15 residues. Germline loops: CDR1 MNHEY, CDR2 SVGAGI. Here the CDR3 reads CASSPPPVGNSPLHF. The CDR3 nucleotides are TGTGCCAGCAGCCCCCCCCCGGTCGGCAATTCACCCCTCCACTTT.

This clone has more than one count but fewer than ten. J is TRBJ2-5 and V is TRBV9; TRBD2 aligns across 12 bases. Germline CDR1 and CDR2: SGDLS and YYNGEE. The CDR3 totals 16 residues. Unmatched junction bases numbered 7, after V lost 3 bases and J lost 4 bases. The CDR3 reads CASSAQTSGGAETQYF. As DNA, the CDR3 is TGTGCCAGCAGCGCGCAGACTAGCGGGGGAGCAGAGACCCAGTACTTC.

This clone was seen only a few times. Other DNA sequences in the sample encode the same CDR3. V gene TRBV5-4 combines with J gene TRBJ1-5; D gene uncertain. Trimming pared 0 bases from V and 1 base from J, leaving 5 bases between. The CDR3 sequence is 14 residues long. Looked up from germline, CDR1 is SGHNT and CDR2 is YYREEE (reference sequence). The CDR3 region is CASSLGGSNQPQHF. The DNA of the CDR3 is TGTGCCAGCAGCTTGGGAGGGAGCAATCAGCCCCAGCATTTT.

V and J are TRBV18 and TRBJ2-1, with D perhaps being TRBD1 or TRBD2 (6 bases each). The CDR3 totals 20 residues. CDR1 is KGHSH and CDR2 is LQKENI in the germline V gene. V was shortened by 0 bases and J by 0 bases, with 21 bases between the two germline ends. The CDR3 DNA sequence: TGTGCCAGCTCACCACCTCTGGGGGGCTATAACACCTCCTCCTACAATGAGCAGTTCTTC. Protein: CASSPPLGGYNTSSYNEQFF.

V gene TRBV7-9 combines with J gene TRBJ2-1; D unclear. The V gene's germline CDR1 is SEHNR and CDR2 FQNEAQ (reference sequence). The CDR3 spans 13 residues. V was pared by 1 base and J by 9 bases, with 10 bases between. This chain's CDR3 is CASSLGSGSEQFF. In DNA, the CDR3 is TGTGCCAGCAGCTTAGGTTCCGGGTCTGAGCAGTTCTTC.

The chain couples TRBV25-1 to TRBJ1-3; weak D call: TRBD1 (6 bases). V lost 5 bases to trimming and J lost 1 base, with 18 bases between them. This CDR3 spans 17 amino acids. Germline V gene sequence: CDR1 MGHDK, CDR2 SYGVNS. The CDR3 nucleotides read TGTGCCAGCAGTCCCCTGGCGGGGGCTAAGTCTGGAAACACCATATATTTT. Residues: CASSPLAGAKSGNTIYF.

About this clone itself: This CDR3 is also generated by other DNA sequences in the sample. The J gene is TRBJ2-7, the V gene TRBV3-1 (or the pseudogene TRBV3-2); D gene uncertain. V dropped 0 bases and J dropped 7 bases, with 7 bases sitting between them. Per the germline V gene, CDR1 is LGHDT and CDR2 is YNNKEL (reference sequence). This CDR3 has 12 residues. The DNA for the CDR3 is TGTGCCAGCAGCCAAGAGGGTAGAGAGCAGTACTTC. It encodes CASSQEGREQYF.

This chain links TRBV18 with TRBJ1-4; D uncertain. V was clipped by 1 base and J by 8 bases, with 11 bases between them. CDR1 and CDR2 (germline): KGHSH, LQKENI. This CDR3 is built from 14 residues. Here the CDR3 reads CASSPREGREKLFF. In DNA, the CDR3 is TGTGCCAGCTCACCACGAGAGGGTCGGGAAAAACTGTTTTTT.

The J gene is TRBJ1-5, the V gene TRBV2, with unresolved D. V lost 3 bases and J 7 bases, leaving 16 bases between the germline ends. The CDR3 contains 15 residues. The germline V gene has CDR1 SNHLY and CDR2 FYNNEI. The CDR3 DNA reads as TGTGCCAGCAGTGAGTCGGGCTTAGGGAGACAGCCCCAGCATTTT. Its translation is CASSESGLGRQPQHF.

CDR3 sequence reads: CASSYPTSGGAYEQFF. CDR3 coding DNA: TGTGCCAGCAGTTATCCGACTAGCGGGGGGGCCTATGAGCAGTTCTTC. The chain joins TRBV6-2 or TRBV6-3 to TRBJ2-1; 14 nucleotides line up with TRBD2. The CDR3 runs 16 residues. V was clipped by 3 bases and J by 8 bases; unmatched bases: 6. Germline assignment: CDR1 MNHEY and CDR2 SVGEGT.

The chain links TRBV7-2 to TRBJ2-4; D might be TRBD2 (6 bases). The CDR3 contains 14 residues. V gave up 3 bases and J gave up 9 bases, with 15 bases separating them. Germline loops: CDR1 SGHTA, CDR2 FQGNSA. CDR3 residues: CASSFKEGSGIQYF. The DNA of the CDR3 is TGTGCCAGCAGCTTTAAGGAGGGCTCGGGCATTCAGTACTTC.

The CDR3 sequence is CASSLRSQETQYF. CDR3 nucleotide sequence: TGTGCCAGCAGTTTAAGGAGCCAAGAGACCCAGTACTTC. This chain links TRBV12-3 or TRBV12-4 with TRBJ2-5; no firm D call. This CDR3 is 13 amino acids long. Trimming removed 2 bases at V and 1 base at J, with 5 bases between.

V usage is TRBV7-2 and J usage is TRBJ2-3, with D tentatively TRBD2 (5 bases). Per the germline V gene, CDR1 is SGHTA and CDR2 is FQGNSA. V was shortened by 1 base and J by 4 bases, with 9 bases between the two germline ends. The CDR3 runs to 14 residues. This CDR3 is CASSLEASPDTQYF. In DNA form, the CDR3 reads TGTGCCAGCAGCTTAGAGGCTAGCCCAGATACGCAGTATTTT.

The chain combines TRBV5-4 with TRBJ2-7; D is undetermined. V lost 2 bases, J lost 2 bases, and 11 bases lay in between. The germline V gene encodes CDR1 SGHNT and CDR2 YYREEE (reference sequence). The CDR3 loop spans 14 amino acids. DNA for the CDR3: TGTGCCAGCAGCTTTCGTGGATTCCCCTACGAGCAGTACTTC. It specifies CASSFRGFPYEQYF. Supplemented by reference TRBV5-4 and TRBJ2-7, the full variable domain reads ETGVTQSPTHLIKTRGQQVTLRCSSQSGHNTVSWYQQALGQGPQFIFQYYREEENGRGNFPPRFSGLQFPNYSSELNVNALELDDSALYLCASSFRGFPYEQYFGPGTRLTVT.

The CDR3, as DNA: TGTGCCAGCAGACCCGGGACAGCTAATCAGCCCCAGCATTTT. It yields the protein CASRPGTANQPQHF. The genes are TRBV2 and TRBJ1-5; 7 nucleotides agree with TRBD1. With V trimmed by 6 bases and J by 4 bases, 6 bases remained unmatched. This CDR3 is 14 amino acids long. From germline, CDR1 is SNHLY and CDR2 FYNNEI.

This clone was found once. The genes are TRBV19 and TRBJ1-1; 7 positions agree with TRBD1. Germline V CDR1 and CDR2: LNHDA, SQIVND (reference sequence). The CDR3 consists of 14 residues. Germline trimming cut 6 bases from V and 4 bases from J; bases unmatched to any gene: 8. CDR3 amino acids: CASRRRQGGTEAFF. Here the CDR3 DNA reads TGTGCCAGTAGGAGACGACAGGGTGGCACTGAAGCTTTCTTT.

The rearrangement uses TRBV6-6 and TRBJ2-7; D remains unclear. Germline loops: CDR1 MNHNY, CDR2 SVGAGI (reference sequence). Trimming shortened V by 6 bases and J by 7 bases, and 19 bases separated the two germline ends. This CDR3 has 14 amino acids. The CDR3 protein is CASRDRAVATEQYF. The CDR3 coding sequence is TGTGCCAGCAGAGACCGGGCCGTCGCTACGGAGCAGTACTTC.

V gene TRBV2 combines with J gene TRBJ2-7; D is unresolved. Trimming left V 6 bases short and J 5 bases short, with 11 bases between. CDR3 length equals 12 residues. Germline CDR1 SNHLY, CDR2 FYNNEI. The CDR3 sequence: CASRPQRNEQYF. The CDR3 DNA follows: TGTGCCAGCAGGCCCCAGAGGAACGAGCAGTACTTC.

This chain uses TRBV9 with TRBJ1-4; 9 nucleotides match TRBD1. CDR3 length equals 15 residues. V was clipped by 3 bases and J by 7 bases; unmatched bases: 7. Per the germline V gene, CDR1 is SGDLS and CDR2 is YYNGEE. The CDR3 DNA follows: TGTGCCAGCAGCGCCGGGACAGGGAGGGGTGAAAAACTGTTTTTT. Amino acid sequence: CASSAGTGRGEKLFF.

V and J are TRBV6-5 and TRBJ1-3, with 7 nucleotides matching TRBD1. Germline assignment: CDR1 MNHEY and CDR2 SVGAGI. V shed 6 bases and J 4 bases; nucleotides not matched to a gene: 9. This CDR3 has 15 residues. The CDR3 DNA reads as TGTGCCAGCAGGTCCGACAGGGTGTCGGGAAACACCATATATTTT. Its protein product is CASRSDRVSGNTIYF.

This clone came up once. The chain uses TRBV6-2 or TRBV6-3 and TRBJ1-2, with D possibly being TRBD1 (5 bases). The germline V gene has CDR1 MNHEY and CDR2 SVGEGT. The CDR3 length is 16 residues. V was pared by 6 bases and J by 6 bases, with 23 bases between. CDR3 loop: CASSPSLTRGVNGYTF. The CDR3 DNA follows: TGTGCCAGCAGCCCATCATTGACGCGGGGGGTCAATGGCTACACCTTC.

The V call is TRBV10-3, the J call TRBJ2-7; 11 bases are a match to TRBD1. The CDR3 covers 15 residues. V trimming: 3 bases; J trimming: 2 bases; junction bases outside the gene matches: 3. Germline V CDR1 and CDR2: ENHRY, SYGVKD. CDR3 in DNA: TGTGCCATCAGTGATCCGGACAGGGGGCCCTACGAGCAGTACTTC. Protein: CAISDPDRGPYEQYF.

The sample holds a few counts of this clone. The V and J genes are TRBV15 and TRBJ1-5; possible D gene TRBD1, 5 bases. The CDR3 totals 19 residues. The V end was cut by 1 base, the J end by 4 bases, with 23 bases between. From germline, CDR1 is LNHNV and CDR2 YYDKDF (reference sequence). The CDR3 coding sequence is TGTGCCACCAGCAGAGGAGGTCGACAGCCCCTCAAAGGGAATCAGCCCCAGCATTTT. As protein: CATSRGGRQPLKGNQPQHF.

The CDR3 DNA sequence: TGTGCCAGCAGTTACTCGGCCCGGGGGGAGCAGTACTTC. It specifies CASSYSARGEQYF. The gene calls are TRBV6-2 or TRBV6-3 and TRBJ2-7; D perhaps matches TRBD2 (6 bases). CDR1 is MNHEY, CDR2 SVGEGT, per germline. This CDR3 has 13 amino acids. The V gene lost 0 bases and the J gene lost 7 bases, with 10 bases spanning the gap.

To note about this clone: At one end the junction does not follow the germline gene, possibly because of a read error. The chain joins TRBV6-5 to TRBJ2-2; tentatively, D is TRBD1 (6 bases). The CDR3 extends over 15 amino acids. CDR1 MNHEY and CDR2 SVGAGI come from the germline V gene. The CDR3 sequence is CASKVRQGNPGELFF. CDR3 nucleotide sequence: TGTGCCAGCAAAGTTCGGCAGGGGAACCCCGGGGAGCTGTTTTTT.

The V call is TRBV10-3, the J call TRBJ2-7, with 7 nucleotides matching TRBD2. Germline values: CDR1 ENHRY, CDR2 SYGVKD. The CDR3 sequence is 18 residues long. Unmatched junction bases numbered 12, after V lost 0 bases and J lost 1 base. The CDR3 sequence: CAISESYLLRGNSYEQYF. CDR3 coding DNA: TGTGCCATCAGTGAGTCATATCTCCTGCGGGGGAATTCCTACGAGCAGTACTTC.

The genes are TRBV6-1 and TRBJ1-5, with 8 bases that match TRBD1. This CDR3 has 18 amino acids. Germline CDR1 and CDR2: MNHNS and SASEGT. After removal of 3 bases from V and 3 bases from J, the junction contained 13 bases not matched to a gene. The CDR3 sequence: CASSEGPRDRRANQPQHF. In DNA, the CDR3 is TGTGCCAGCAGTGAGGGGCCCCGGGACAGGAGGGCCAATCAGCCCCAGCATTTT.

V is TRBV5-6 and J is TRBJ2-2; D perhaps matches TRBD2 (5 bases). The V end was cut by 4 bases, the J end by 5 bases, with 18 bases between. CDR3 size: 16 residues. Germline V gene data show CDR1 as SGHDT and CDR2 as YYEEEE. This CDR3 reads CASSRNGMTGTGELFF. The CDR3 bases are TGTGCCAGCAGCCGAAACGGGATGACGGGGACCGGGGAGCTGTTTTTT. The whole variable domain, filled in from reference TRBV5-6 and TRBJ2-2, reads DAGVTQSPTHLIKTRGQQVTLRCSPKSGHDTVSWYQQALGQGPQFIFQYYEEEERQRGNFPDRFSGHQFPNYSSELNVNALLLGDSALYLCASSRNGMTGTGELFFGEGSRLTVL.